This TCR beta chain derives from a study of beta chain features in type 1 diabetes. Study results and limitations: The analysis here could not establish whether HLA type shapes TCRB rearrangement.

The study reverse transcribed the entire isolated RNA, so it sequenced expressed TCRB transcripts. Sequencing was performed with immunoSEQ multiplex PCR; in TCRdb, only in-frame clones are kept and a portion is missing. The sample includes fewer than 350,000 clones, about 20% seen only once; the top ten take about 0.044%. This clone was seen a few times. Its target is not known. Per donor, one heparinised blood draw averaged about 110 mL. Germline V gene data show CDR1 as SNHLY and CDR2 as FYNNEI. V was shortened by 8 bases and J by 6 bases, with 7 bases between the two germline ends. This CDR3 region has 11 residues.

The rearrangement links TRBV2 to TRBJ2-2, with D hard to call. The TCR sequence derives from a woman aged 18-29 years in good health. The specimen sequenced was naive CD4+ T cells from blood. The CDR3 reads CASRYAGELFF. For the CDR3, the DNA is TGTGCCAGCCGGTACGCCGGGGAGCTGTTTTTT.